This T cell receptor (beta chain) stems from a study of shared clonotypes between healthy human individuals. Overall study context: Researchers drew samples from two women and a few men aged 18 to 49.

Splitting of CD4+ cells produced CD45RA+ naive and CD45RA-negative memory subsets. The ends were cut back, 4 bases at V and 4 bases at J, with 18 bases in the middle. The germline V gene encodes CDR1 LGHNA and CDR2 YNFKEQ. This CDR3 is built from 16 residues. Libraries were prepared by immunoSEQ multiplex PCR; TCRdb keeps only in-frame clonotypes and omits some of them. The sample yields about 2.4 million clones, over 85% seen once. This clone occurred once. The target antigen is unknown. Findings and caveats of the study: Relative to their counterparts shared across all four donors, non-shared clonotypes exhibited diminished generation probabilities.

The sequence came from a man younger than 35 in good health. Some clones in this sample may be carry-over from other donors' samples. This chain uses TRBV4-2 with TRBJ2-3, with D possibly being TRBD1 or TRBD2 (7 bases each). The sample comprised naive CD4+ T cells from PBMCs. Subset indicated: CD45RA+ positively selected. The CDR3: CASSPRGGGSADTQYF. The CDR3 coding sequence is TGTGCCAGCAGCCCCAGGGGGGGCGGGTCGGCAGATACGCAGTATTTT.